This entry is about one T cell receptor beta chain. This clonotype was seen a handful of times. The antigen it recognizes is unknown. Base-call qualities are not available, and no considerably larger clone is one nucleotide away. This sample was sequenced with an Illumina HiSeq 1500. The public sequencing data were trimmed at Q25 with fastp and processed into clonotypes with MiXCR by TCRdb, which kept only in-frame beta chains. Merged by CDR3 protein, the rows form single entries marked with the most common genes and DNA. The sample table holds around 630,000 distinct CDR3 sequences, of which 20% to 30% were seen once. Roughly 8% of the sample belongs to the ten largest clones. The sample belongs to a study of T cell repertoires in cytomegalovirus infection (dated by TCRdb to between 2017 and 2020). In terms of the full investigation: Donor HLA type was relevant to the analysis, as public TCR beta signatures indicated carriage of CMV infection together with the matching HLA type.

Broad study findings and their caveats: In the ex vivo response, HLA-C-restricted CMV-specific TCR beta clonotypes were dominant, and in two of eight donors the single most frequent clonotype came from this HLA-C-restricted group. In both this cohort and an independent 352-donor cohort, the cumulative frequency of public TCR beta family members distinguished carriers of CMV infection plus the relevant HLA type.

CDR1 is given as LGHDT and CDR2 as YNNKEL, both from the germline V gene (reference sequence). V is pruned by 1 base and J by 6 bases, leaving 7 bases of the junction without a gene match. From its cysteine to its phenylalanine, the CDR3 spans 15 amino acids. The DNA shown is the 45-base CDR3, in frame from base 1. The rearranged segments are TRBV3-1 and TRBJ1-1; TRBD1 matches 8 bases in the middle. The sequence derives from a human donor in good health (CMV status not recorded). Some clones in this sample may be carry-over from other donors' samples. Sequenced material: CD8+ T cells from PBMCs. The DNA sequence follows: TGTGCCAGCAGCCAAGGGGCCAGGGGGCAAGCTGAAGCTTTCTTT. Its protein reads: CASSQGARGQAEAFF.